The 5 T cell receptor beta chains below all came from one sample that was sequenced in a study of T cells in Graves' hyperthyroidism and ophthalmopathy. RNA transcripts provided the source from which TCR beta CDR3 regions were amplified. HTBI primers were used for first-round RT-PCR of the TCR CDR3. TCRdb redid the calling of the multiplex PCR reads with MiXCR, one entry per CDR3 protein. This table has about 400,000 distinct CDR3 sequences, just under 25% appearing once. Sequenced input: blood. The receptors stem from a man in his fifties with Graves' hyperthyroidism.

With respect to this clonotype: A much larger clonotype is one base distant, so this may be a read error. The chain uses TRBV3-1 and TRBJ1-2; D is undetermined. Trimming shortened V by 1 base and J by 2 bases, and 5 bases separated the two germline ends. Germline CDR1 is LGHDT and CDR2 is YNNKEL (reference sequence). There are 13 residues in the CDR3. DNA of the CDR3: TGTGCCAGCAGCCAAGGACTGAACTATGGCTACACCTTC. As protein: CASSQGLNYGYTF.

This clonotype was seen at least ten times. The chain is built from TRBV3-1 and TRBJ2-7; D uncertain. Trimming cost V 5 bases and J 3 bases, with 11 bases left between them. The CDR3 totals 13 residues. Per the germline V gene, CDR1 is LGHDT and CDR2 is YNNKEL (reference sequence). The CDR3 DNA sequence: TGTGCCAGCAGCTATTCGGGCGACTACGAGCAGTACTTC. This encodes CASSYSGDYEQYF.

This clonotype was found a few times. This chain uses TRBV29-1 with TRBJ2-1; 9 nucleotides line up with TRBD2. CDR3 length: 16 amino acids. Germline trimming cut 0 bases from V and 4 bases from J; bases unmatched to any gene: 7. In germline, CDR1 is SQVTM, CDR2 ANQGSEA. The CDR3 is CSVEEEASGDYNEQFF. The CDR3 coding sequence is TGCAGCGTTGAAGAGGAGGCTAGCGGGGATTACAATGAGCAGTTCTTC.

This clonotype showed up just a few times. V gene TRBV3-1 combines with J gene TRBJ2-7; D is unresolved. This CDR3 has 13 residues. With 4 bases removed from V and 0 bases from J, the gap between germline ends came to 7 bases. Germline CDR1 reads LGHDT; CDR2 reads YNNKEL (reference sequence). In DNA form, the CDR3 reads TGTGCCAGCAGCCCACTCTACTCCTACGAGCAGTACTTC. It yields the protein CASSPLYSYEQYF.

Worth noting for this clonotype: Relative to the germline gene, one junction end is altered; a read error may explain this. V gene TRBV20-1 combines with J gene TRBJ2-7; 8 bases fit TRBD2. Germline CDR1 and CDR2: DFQATT and SNEGSKA (reference sequence). CDR3 size: 16 residues. The CDR3 reads CSASPYRLAGSYGQYF. The CDR3 nucleotides are TGCAGTGCTAGTCCCTACCGCCTAGCGGGCTCCTACGGGCAGTACTTC.